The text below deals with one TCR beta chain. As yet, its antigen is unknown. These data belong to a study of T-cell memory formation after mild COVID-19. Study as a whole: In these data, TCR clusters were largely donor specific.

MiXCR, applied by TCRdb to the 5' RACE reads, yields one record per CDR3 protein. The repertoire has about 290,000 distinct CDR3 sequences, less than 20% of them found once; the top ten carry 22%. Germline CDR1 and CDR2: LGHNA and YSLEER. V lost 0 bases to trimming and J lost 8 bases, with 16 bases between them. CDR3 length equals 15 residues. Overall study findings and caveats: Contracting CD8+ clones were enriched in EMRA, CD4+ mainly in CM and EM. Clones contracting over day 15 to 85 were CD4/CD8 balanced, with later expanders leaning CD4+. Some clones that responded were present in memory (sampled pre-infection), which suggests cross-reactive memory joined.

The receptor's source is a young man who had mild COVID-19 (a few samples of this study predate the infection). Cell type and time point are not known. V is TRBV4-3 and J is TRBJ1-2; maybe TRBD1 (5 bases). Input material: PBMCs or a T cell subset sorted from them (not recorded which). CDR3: CASSQDWGQGRGYTF. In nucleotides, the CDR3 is TGCGCCAGCAGCCAAGATTGGGGCCAGGGACGGGGCTACACCTTC.